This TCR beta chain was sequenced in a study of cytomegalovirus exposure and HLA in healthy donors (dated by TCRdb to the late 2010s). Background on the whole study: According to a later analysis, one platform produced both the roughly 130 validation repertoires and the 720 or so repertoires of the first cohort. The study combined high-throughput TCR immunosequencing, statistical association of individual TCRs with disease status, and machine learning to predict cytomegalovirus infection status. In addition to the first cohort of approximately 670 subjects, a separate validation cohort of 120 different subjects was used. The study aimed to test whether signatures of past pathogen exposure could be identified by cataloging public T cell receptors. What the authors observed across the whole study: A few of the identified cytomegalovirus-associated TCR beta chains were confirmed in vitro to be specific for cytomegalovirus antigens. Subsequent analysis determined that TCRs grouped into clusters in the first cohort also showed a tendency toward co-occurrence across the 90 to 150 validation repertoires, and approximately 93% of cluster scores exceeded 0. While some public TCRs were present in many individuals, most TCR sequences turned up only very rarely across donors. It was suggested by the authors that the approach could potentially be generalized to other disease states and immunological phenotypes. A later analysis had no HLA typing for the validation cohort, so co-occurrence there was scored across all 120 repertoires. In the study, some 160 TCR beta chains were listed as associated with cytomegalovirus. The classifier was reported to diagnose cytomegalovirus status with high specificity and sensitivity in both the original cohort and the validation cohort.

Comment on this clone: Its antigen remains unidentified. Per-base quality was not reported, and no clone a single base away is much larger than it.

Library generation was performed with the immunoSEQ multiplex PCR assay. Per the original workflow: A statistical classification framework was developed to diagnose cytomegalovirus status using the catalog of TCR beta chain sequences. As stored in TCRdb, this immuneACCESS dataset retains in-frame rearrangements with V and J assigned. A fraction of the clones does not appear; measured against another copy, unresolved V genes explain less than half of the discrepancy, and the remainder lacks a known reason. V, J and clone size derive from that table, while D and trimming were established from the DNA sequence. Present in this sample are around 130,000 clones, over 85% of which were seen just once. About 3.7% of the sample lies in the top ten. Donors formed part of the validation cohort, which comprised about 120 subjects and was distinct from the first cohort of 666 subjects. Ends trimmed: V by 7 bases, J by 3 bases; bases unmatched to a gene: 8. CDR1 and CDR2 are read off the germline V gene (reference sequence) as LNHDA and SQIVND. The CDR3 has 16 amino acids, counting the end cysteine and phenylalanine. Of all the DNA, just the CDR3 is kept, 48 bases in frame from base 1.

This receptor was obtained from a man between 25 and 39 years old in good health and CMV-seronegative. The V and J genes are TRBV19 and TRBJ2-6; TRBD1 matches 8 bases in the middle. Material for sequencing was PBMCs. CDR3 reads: CASTPTGARGANVLTF. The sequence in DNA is TGTGCCAGTACCCCGACAGGGGCGCGTGGGGCCAACGTCCTGACTTTC.